Below are 9 T cell receptor beta chains sequenced from a single sample in a study of patients and donors after allogeneic stem cell transplantation. Using its own MiXCR run on the RT-PCR reads, TCRdb lists one record per CDR3 protein. The sample lists 410,000 or so distinct CDR3 sequences, roughly 17% occurring once. Sequencing input: blood, either unsorted or a sorted T cell fraction (not recorded which). The receptors derive from a human donor who was either an allogeneic HSCT recipient or a stem cell or donor lymphocyte infusion donor (not recorded which). It is not recorded whose cells these are; they may come from a transplant donor.

This clonotype has at least ten counts. The genes are TRBV12-3 or TRBV12-4 and TRBJ1-3; 7 bases match TRBD1. The J segment lost 0 bases and the V segment lost 5 bases, leaving 10 bases of the junction unmatched. This CDR3 contains 17 residues. CDR3 residues: CASSRQGRGSSGNTIYF. CDR3 bases: TGTGCCAGCAGTCGACAGGGAAGGGGCAGCTCTGGAAACACCATATATTTT.

This chain uses TRBV9 with TRBJ2-3; D may correspond to TRBD1 or TRBD2 (6 bases each). CDR1 is SGDLS and CDR2 is YYNGEE in the germline V gene. V was clipped by 7 bases and J by 3 bases, with 15 bases between them. The CDR3 contains 14 residues. CDR3 DNA sequence: TGTGCCAGCCAAGGGGGACTGGGGACAGATACGCAGTATTTT. Translated: CASQGGLGTDTQYF.

The rearrangement uses TRBV9 and TRBJ1-1; D not resolved. Germline lookup yields CDR1 SGDLS and CDR2 YYNGEE. Trimming took 1 base from V and 5 from J, leaving 12 bases between them. The CDR3 totals 14 residues. The CDR3 loop is CASSVTMVGTEAFF. The CDR3 nucleotides read TGTGCCAGCAGCGTAACTATGGTAGGGACTGAAGCTTTCTTT. The full variable domain, completed using reference TRBV9 and TRBJ1-1, is DSGVTQTPKHLITATGQRVTLRCSPRSGDLSVYWYQQSLDQGLQFLIQYYNGEERAKGNILERFSAQQFPDLHSELNLSSLELGDSALYFCASSVTMVGTEAFFGQGTRLTVV.

In its sample, this clonotype was seen a few times. The J gene is TRBJ2-5, the V gene TRBV24-1, with TRBD1 matching 7 bases. The germline CDR1 and CDR2 sequences are KGHDR and SFDVKD. There are 15 residues in the CDR3. V trimming: 4 bases; J trimming: 2 bases; junction bases outside the gene matches: 6. The CDR3 bases are TGTGCCACCAGTGAACCCGGGACAGATCAAGAGACCCAGTACTTC. Amino acid sequence: CATSEPGTDQETQYF.

As concerns this clonotype: This may come from a read error, since a much larger clone is one base off. The chain links TRBV5-1 to TRBJ2-1; no clear D. The length of the CDR3 is 15 residues. Germline V gives CDR1 SGHRS, CDR2 YFSETQ. CDR3: CASNLEGSIYNEQFF. The CDR3 bases are TGCGCCAGCAACTTGGAAGGGTCGATCTACAATGAGCAGTTCTTC.

This chain connects TRBV25-1 to TRBJ2-5, with D unclear. The CDR3 runs 13 residues. Per the germline V gene, CDR1 is MGHDK and CDR2 is SYGVNS. V dropped 0 bases and J dropped 5 bases, with 7 bases sitting between them. In DNA, the CDR3 is TGTGCCAGCAGTGAATATGGTCTGGAGACCCAGTACTTC. Translation: CASSEYGLETQYF.

The sample holds a few counts of this clonotype. The genes are TRBV2 and TRBJ1-2; D gene uncertain. This CDR3 region has 14 residues. Trimming pared 0 bases from V and 7 bases from J, leaving 12 bases between. Germline V gene lookup returns CDR1 SNHLY and CDR2 FYNNEI. The CDR3 coding sequence is TGTGCCAGCAGTGAAGCGCTTCGGGTGGGTGGCTACACCTTC. It yields the protein CASSEALRVGGYTF.

This chain joins TRBV6-1 and TRBJ2-5, with no clear D. The germline CDR1 and CDR2 sequences are MNHNS and SASEGT. V was shortened by 7 bases and J by 3 bases, with 18 bases between the two germline ends. The CDR3 runs to 15 residues. CDR3 nucleotide sequence: TGTGCCAGCACCAAGCGAGACAACTTCAAAGAGACCCAGTACTTC. Its translation: CASTKRDNFKETQYF.

The V call is TRBV10-3, the J call TRBJ1-1; possible D gene TRBD1, 5 bases. The CDR3 is 13 amino acids. Per germline, CDR1 ENHRY and CDR2 SYGVKD. V lost 7 bases, J lost 1 base, and 10 bases lay in between. The DNA for the CDR3 is TGTGCCATCACGGGGCAGGAGAACACTGAAGCTTTCTTT. As protein: CAITGQENTEAFF.